One sample yielded the 22 T cell receptor beta chains listed below, sequenced in a study of shared clonotypes between healthy human individuals (dated by TCRdb to the early 2020s). Libraries were built with the immunoSEQ multiplex PCR assay. Entries here come from immuneACCESS through TCRdb and include only in-frame sequences with V and J called. Some clones fail to appear in such tables; in the studies checked, an unresolved V gene covers under half of the shortfall, and the cause of the remainder is unknown. For this sample the table gives under 2.5 million clones, of which under 95% were detected only once. 0.37% of the sample rests with the top ten. The sequenced sample was naive CD4+ T cells from PBMCs. This sample's cell subset or site label indicates: CD45RA+ positively selected. The receptors were sampled from a man between 18 and 35 years old in good health. Some clones in this sample may be carry-over from other donors' samples.

This clone was recorded once. This sequence joins TRBV7-9 and TRBJ1-3, with 9 bases identical to TRBD1. Trimming removed 2 bases from V and 3 bases from J; junction bases left unmatched: 2. This CDR3 comprises 15 residues. Germline CDR1 and CDR2: SEHNR and FQNEAQ (reference sequence). The CDR3 is CASSLTGGNGNTIYF. In DNA form, the CDR3 reads TGTGCCAGCAGCTTAACAGGGGGCAATGGAAACACCATATATTTT. Filled out from reference TRBV7-9 and TRBJ1-3, the complete variable domain reads DTGVSQNPRHKITKRGQNVTFRCDPISEHNRLYWYRQTLGQGPEFLTYFQNEAQLEKSRLLSDRFSAERPKGSFSTLEIQRTEQGDSAMYLCASSLTGGNGNTIYFGEGSWLTVV.

This clone was picked up one time. The rearrangement links TRBV19 to TRBJ2-5; D not resolved. The germline V gene encodes CDR1 LNHDA and CDR2 SQIVND (reference sequence). This CDR3 has 13 residues. V lost 7 bases and J lost 1, with 10 bases in between. CDR3 sequence: CASKVTAQETQYF. The CDR3 DNA reads as TGTGCCAGTAAGGTCACAGCCCAAGAGACCCAGTACTTC.

The genes are TRBV5-1 and TRBJ2-3; 8 bases agree with TRBD2. Losses at the gene ends were 4 bases for V and 4 bases for J; bases not matched to a gene: 8. The V gene's germline CDR1 is SGHRS and CDR2 YFSETQ. The CDR3 contains 15 residues. The CDR3 here is CASSPGLGLADTQYF. Written as DNA, the CDR3 is TGCGCCAGCAGCCCGGGACTAGGGCTCGCAGATACGCAGTATTTT.

V usage is TRBV27 and J usage is TRBJ1-1; D not resolved. Between the trimmed V and J ends, which lost 4 bases and 0 bases, there was a span of 6 bases. CDR1 and CDR2 (germline): MNHEY, SMNVEV (reference sequence). CDR3 length: 13 residues. This CDR3 is CASSSDVNTEAFF. In DNA form, the CDR3 reads TGTGCCAGCAGTTCCGACGTGAACACTGAAGCTTTCTTT.

J is TRBJ1-4 and V is TRBV2; D might be TRBD1 (5 bases). There are 13 residues in the CDR3. The V end was cut by 7 bases, the J end by 8 bases, with 14 bases between. The germline CDR1 and CDR2 sequences are SNHLY and FYNNEI. The CDR3 loop reads CASTRKWGEKLFF. In DNA, the CDR3 is TGTGCCAGCACCCGAAAGTGGGGGGAAAAACTGTTTTTT.

The J gene is TRBJ2-2, the V gene TRBV5-1; no clear D gene. The V gene lost 4 bases and the J gene lost 4 bases, with 20 bases spanning the gap. The V gene's germline CDR1 is SGHRS and CDR2 YFSETQ. The CDR3 length is 17 residues. The CDR3 spells CASSLQPGIAATGELFF. The DNA for the CDR3 is TGCGCCAGCAGCCTCCAGCCTGGGATCGCAGCCACCGGGGAGCTGTTTTTT.

The J gene is TRBJ1-3, the V gene TRBV7-2; TRBD1 matches 7 bases. V was pared by 5 bases and J by 0 bases, with 13 bases of the junction left unmatched. From germline, CDR1 is SGHTA and CDR2 FQGNSA. The CDR3 length is 18 residues. Written as DNA, the CDR3 is TGTGCCAGCAGCCAATTGGGGGACAGTTCCTCCTCTGGAAACACCATATATTTT. This translates into CASSQLGDSSSSGNTIYF.

The rearrangement uses TRBV7-3 and TRBJ2-1; D possibly corresponds to TRBD2 (6 bases). The CDR3 totals 14 residues. V was clipped by 5 bases and J by 5 bases, with 13 bases between them. Per the germline V gene, CDR1 is SGHTA and CDR2 is FQGTGA. DNA for the CDR3: TGTGCCAGCAGCCGTATGACTAGTGACAATGAGCAGTTCTTC. Encoded protein: CASSRMTSDNEQFF.

The rearrangement joins TRBV6-6 to TRBJ2-1, with D possibly matching TRBD2 (5 bases). The CDR3 covers 13 residues. Trimming left V 1 base short and J 9 bases short, with 10 bases between. Germline loops: CDR1 MNHNY, CDR2 SVGAGI (reference sequence). The CDR3 nucleotides are TGTGCCAGCAGTTACTGGATCGCGGGTGAGCAGTTCTTC. Amino acids: CASSYWIAGEQFF.

This clone was found a few times. The rearrangement joins TRBV4-3 to TRBJ1-1, with D perhaps TRBD1 (6 bases). Deletions cut 4 bases from V and 2 bases from J, with 14 bases between. The CDR3 length is 15 residues. Germline CDR1 reads LGHNA; CDR2 reads YSLEER. CDR3 coding DNA: TGCGCCAGCAGCCCCTTAAGGGGGGAAAACACTGAAGCTTTCTTT. Its protein is CASSPLRGENTEAFF.

The chain carries TRBV5-5 and TRBJ2-7, with 9 nucleotides matching TRBD1. CDR3 length equals 14 residues. The germline CDR1 and CDR2 sequences are SGHKS and YYEKEE (reference sequence). The trim removed 5 bases at V and 4 bases at J, leaving 7 bases unmatched. The CDR3 spells CASREPGQGYEQYF. DNA for the CDR3: TGTGCCAGCAGGGAACCGGGACAGGGTTACGAGCAGTACTTC.

V and J are TRBV25-1 and TRBJ2-1; TRBD2 matches 10 bases. From germline, CDR1 is MGHDK and CDR2 SYGVNS. This CDR3 has 15 residues. Unmatched junction bases numbered 5, after V lost 4 bases and J lost 5 bases. The CDR3 sequence: CASSGRLAGHNEQFF. Here the CDR3 DNA reads TGTGCCAGCAGTGGCCGACTAGCGGGTCACAATGAGCAGTTCTTC.

The chain employs TRBV5-1 and TRBJ2-1, with TRBD1 identical over 8 bases. V trimming: 4 bases; J trimming: 6 bases; junction bases outside the gene matches: 9. From germline, CDR1 is SGHRS and CDR2 YFSETQ. The length of the CDR3 is 15 residues. The CDR3 DNA reads as TGCGCCAGCAGCCGGGCCAGGGGGCTACCCAATGAGCAGTTCTTC. This sequence encodes CASSRARGLPNEQFF.

The chain carries TRBV10-3 and TRBJ1-2, with 9 positions matching TRBD1. This CDR3 spans 16 amino acids. Unmatched junction bases numbered 11, after V lost 2 bases and J lost 7 bases. CDR1 is ENHRY, CDR2 SYGVKD, per germline. For the CDR3, the DNA is TGTGCCATCAGTGAGCCCGGGACAGGGAGTTATAGTGGCTACACCTTC. As protein: CAISEPGTGSYSGYTF.

The CDR3 DNA is TGTGCCAGCTCACCAATTATTATGACTAGCGGGGGGGTCAATGAGCAGTTCTTC. Protein product: CASSPIIMTSGGVNEQFF. V usage is TRBV18 and J usage is TRBJ2-1; 14 bases line up with TRBD2. The CDR3 totals 18 residues. Germline V gene data show CDR1 as KGHSH and CDR2 as LQKENI. J was trimmed by 6 bases and V by 2 bases; bases with no gene match: 9. The full variable domain, in which reference TRBV18 and TRBJ2-1 provide the parts outside the CDR3, is NAGVMQNPRHLVRRRGQEARLRCSPMKGHSHVYWYRQLPEEGLKFMVYLQKENIIDESGMPKERFSAEFPKEGPSILRIQQVVRGDSAAYFCASSPIIMTSGGVNEQFFGPGTRLTVL.

The chain has TRBV6-5 and TRBJ1-2; 9 positions agree with TRBD1. The germline gives CDR1 MNHEY, CDR2 SVGAGI. The CDR3 is 14 residues long. With V trimmed by 6 bases and J by 5 bases, 7 bases remained unmatched. Here the CDR3 reads CASRRRTGDYGYTF. For the CDR3, the DNA is TGTGCCAGCAGACGAAGGACAGGGGATTATGGCTACACCTTC.

This chain joins TRBV9 and TRBJ2-7, with TRBD2 identical over 9 bases. This CDR3 is built from 15 residues. The V gene end was trimmed by 1 base and the J gene end by 3 bases; junction bases not matched to a gene: 5. In germline, CDR1 is SGDLS, CDR2 YYNGEE. DNA for the CDR3: TGTGCCAGCAGCGTATCAGCGGGAGGTCTCTACGAGCAGTACTTC. Amino acids: CASSVSAGGLYEQYF.

This clone was seen a handful of times. The J gene is TRBJ2-7, the V gene TRBV6-6; TRBD2 is a possible D gene (6 bases). Germline V gene sequence: CDR1 MNHNY, CDR2 SVGAGI (reference sequence). V lost 2 bases and J 2 bases, leaving 13 bases between the germline ends. This CDR3 spans 15 amino acids. The CDR3: CASSYTPRGTYEQYF. In nucleotides, the CDR3 is TGTGCCAGCAGTTACACCCCGCGGGGCACCTACGAGCAGTACTTC.

This sequence joins TRBV2 and TRBJ1-4; no reliable D call. The V gene's germline CDR1 is SNHLY and CDR2 FYNNEI. V lost 7 bases to trimming and J lost 5 bases, with 17 bases between them. The CDR3 totals 15 residues. Here the CDR3 reads CASTRGRRTNEKLFF. The CDR3 DNA follows: TGTGCCAGCACCCGCGGGAGACGGACGAATGAAAAACTGTTTTTT. The complete variable domain, with remaining parts taken from reference TRBV2 and TRBJ1-4, reads EPEVTQTPSHQVTQMGQEVILRCVPISNHLYFYWYRQILGQKVEFLVSFYNNEISEKSEIFDDQFSVERPDGSNFTLKIRSTKLEDSAMYFCASTRGRRTNEKLFFGSGTQLSVL.

This chain joins TRBV25-1 and TRBJ2-1; 8 positions agree with TRBD2. The CDR3 spans 15 residues. From germline, CDR1 is MGHDK and CDR2 SYGVNS. V gave up 3 bases and J gave up 7 bases; unmatched junction bases: 8. The CDR3, as DNA: TGTGCCAGCAGTGATCCGGGGGGACTAGGGAATGAGCAGTTCTTC. Residues: CASSDPGGLGNEQFF.

The chain is built from TRBV25-1 and TRBJ2-1, with D tentatively TRBD1 or TRBD2 (5 bases each). Germline lookup yields CDR1 MGHDK and CDR2 SYGVNS. The CDR3 is 17 residues long. The ends were cut back, 4 bases at V and 0 bases at J, with 16 bases in the middle. CDR3 loop: CASSGRPGLGSYNEQFF. The CDR3 nucleotides are TGTGCCAGCAGTGGCCGTCCGGGGCTAGGCTCCTACAATGAGCAGTTCTTC.

This clone was seen more than once but under ten times. The DNA for the CDR3 is TGTGCCAGCAGCGTAGATCCCCAGTATGAGCAGTTCTTC. This sequence encodes CASSVDPQYEQFF. This rearrangement joins TRBV9 to TRBJ2-1; D remains ambiguous. Per the germline V gene, CDR1 is SGDLS and CDR2 is YYNGEE. The CDR3 spans 13 residues. V shed 0 bases and J shed 8 bases, with 9 bases lying between them.